Each of the 2 T cell receptor beta chains below was sequenced from the same sample in a study of blood T cells in healthy people across ages. Next came a second PCR, run for roughly 6 to 11 cycles, which used a sample-barcoded 5' primer along with a J-beta primer mix. TCRdb processed the 5' RACE reads anew with MiXCR; each CDR3 protein has one entry. The sample records 1.5 million to 2 million distinct CDR3 sequences, around 48% being singletons. Input material: blood. These receptors all stem from a woman between 40 and 55 years old in good health.

The genes are TRBV7-9 and TRBJ1-4, with 8 bases matching TRBD1. The CDR3 has 15 amino acids. V was clipped by 4 bases and J by 8 bases; unmatched bases: 9. From germline, CDR1 is SEHNR and CDR2 FQNEAQ (reference sequence). The CDR3 DNA is TGTGCCAGCAGCTGCTCGCCCGCAGGGGGCGAAAAACTGTTTTTT. It is translated as CASSCSPAGGEKLFF.

The genes are TRBV11-1 and TRBJ1-4, with 7 positions matching TRBD1. This CDR3 has 18 residues. CDR1 and CDR2 from the germline V gene are SGHAT and FQDESV (reference sequence). V lost 6 bases to trimming and J lost 0 bases; unmatched junction nucleotides: 13. The CDR3 bases are TGTGCCAGCAGTTTGCTTCGGACAGGTTATGCAACTAATGAAAAACTGTTTTTT. Translation gives CASSLLRTGYATNEKLFF.